The 4 T cell receptor beta chains listed next were all sequenced from one sample in a study of CD8+CD57+ T cells in acquired aplastic anemia. According to the study, genomic DNA was the template for TCR beta VDJ and CDR3 profiling. TCRdb reprocessed the reads with MiXCR, giving one entry per CDR3 protein. The table records more than 150,000 distinct CDR3 sequences, approximately 45% of them present only once. The sample consisted of sorted CD4+, CD8+, or CD8+CD57+ T cells (not recorded which) from PBMCs. The receptor source for this set is a human donor in good health.

This clonotype was seen at least ten times. J is TRBJ2-7 and V is TRBV6-2 or TRBV6-3, with D unresolved. Germline lookup yields CDR1 MNHEY and CDR2 SVGEGT. Trimming took 6 bases from V and 3 from J, leaving 12 bases between them. This CDR3 contains 13 residues. The CDR3 coding sequence is TGTGCCAGCAGCCCCCAAACATTCTACGAGCAGTACTTC. It codes for CASSPQTFYEQYF.

This clonotype has a count of ten or more. The J gene is TRBJ2-1, the V gene TRBV14, with 13 bases identical to TRBD2. Germline values: CDR1 SGHDN, CDR2 FVKESK. This CDR3 comprises 18 residues. The V segment lost 0 bases and the J segment 8 bases; nucleotides outside the gene matches: 10. The CDR3 sequence is CASSQELGTSGKSDEQFF. CDR3 coding DNA: TGTGCCAGCAGCCAAGAGTTAGGGACTAGCGGGAAATCGGATGAGCAGTTCTTC.

This clonotype was observed at least ten times. The chain employs TRBV10-3 and TRBJ2-5, with D possibly being TRBD2 (5 bases). The CDR3 has 13 amino acids. The V and J ends lost 10 bases and 3 bases respectively, with 15 bases between them. CDR1 and CDR2 from the germline V gene are ENHRY and SYGVKD. The CDR3 coding sequence is TGTGCCACCGCTGGGAGAATTGAAGAGACCCAGTACTTC. Translated: CATAGRIEETQYF.

This chain joins TRBV24-1 and TRBJ2-7; the match to TRBD1 covers 7 bases. Per germline, CDR1 KGHDR and CDR2 SFDVKD. Trimming removed 12 bases from V and 3 bases from J; junction bases left unmatched: 7. This CDR3 region has 12 residues. CDR3 amino acids: CAVGQSSYEQYF. The CDR3 DNA reads as TGTGCCGTGGGACAGAGTAGCTACGAGCAGTACTTC.